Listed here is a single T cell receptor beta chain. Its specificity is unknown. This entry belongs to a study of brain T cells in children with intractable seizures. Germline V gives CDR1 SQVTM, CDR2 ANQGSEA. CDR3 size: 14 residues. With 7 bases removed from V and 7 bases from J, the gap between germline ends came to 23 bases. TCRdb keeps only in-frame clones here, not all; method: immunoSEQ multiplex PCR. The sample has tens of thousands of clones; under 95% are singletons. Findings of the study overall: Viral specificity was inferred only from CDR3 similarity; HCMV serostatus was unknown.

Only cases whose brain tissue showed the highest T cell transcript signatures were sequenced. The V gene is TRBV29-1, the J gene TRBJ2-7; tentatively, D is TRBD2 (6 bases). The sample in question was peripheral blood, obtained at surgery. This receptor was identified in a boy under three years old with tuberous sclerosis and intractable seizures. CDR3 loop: CSGITGGGSEEQYF. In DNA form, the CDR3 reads TGCAGCGGCATAACGGGTGGAGGGTCTGAAGAGCAGTACTTC.